A single sample is the source of the 30 T cell receptor beta chains below, sequenced in a study of blood T cell repertoires in COVID-19. Sequencing used immunoSEQ multiplex PCR; TCRdb keeps in-frame clones, though not all of them. The data contain about 220,000 clones, about 80% of them singletons. The sequenced sample consisted of peripheral blood. These receptor sequences come from an older woman with acute or convalescent COVID-19.

The chain is built from TRBV2 and TRBJ1-6, with TRBD1 matching 8 bases. With V trimmed by 6 bases and J by 5 bases, 12 bases remained unmatched. The germline gives CDR1 SNHLY, CDR2 FYNNEI. The CDR3 loop spans 17 amino acids. In DNA form, the CDR3 reads TGTGCCAGCAGCATCTGGCAGGGGGCGAGTAATAATTCACCCCTCCACTTT. Amino acid sequence: CASSIWQGASNNSPLHF.

CDR3 DNA sequence: TGCAGCGTCCTCGGACAGGGGAGGAACACTGAAGCTTTCTTT. It codes for CSVLGQGRNTEAFF. J is TRBJ1-1 and V is TRBV29-1; 9 bases align to TRBD1. With 6 bases clipped from V and 1 base from J, the junction kept 6 bases outside the gene matches. The germline V gene encodes CDR1 SQVTM and CDR2 ANQGSEA. The CDR3 is 14 residues long.

This chain joins TRBV10-3 and TRBJ1-1; 7 bases map to TRBD1. CDR1 and CDR2 from the germline V gene are ENHRY and SYGVKD. With V trimmed by 1 base and J by 1 base, 3 bases remained unmatched. The CDR3 totals 15 residues. This CDR3 reads CAISELGQQNTEAFF. The CDR3 bases are TGTGCCATCAGTGAGTTGGGACAGCAGAACACTGAAGCTTTCTTT.

V is TRBV27 and J is TRBJ1-6, with no clear D. CDR3 length equals 15 residues. The germline CDR1 and CDR2 sequences are MNHEY and SMNVEV (reference sequence). Trimming removed 8 bases from V and 0 bases from J, with 11 bases in between. CDR3 sequence reads: CASSGPRSYNSPLHF. The CDR3 region has the DNA TGTGCCAGCTCTGGGCCCCGCTCCTATAATTCACCCCTCCACTTT.

This clone was seen once. The chain joins TRBV6-5 to TRBJ1-6; D remains unclear. The V end was cut by 11 bases, the J end by 7 bases, with 15 bases between. Germline loops: CDR1 MNHEY, CDR2 SVGAGI. This CDR3 is 13 amino acids long. CDR3: CAGKAEMNSPLHF. The CDR3 coding sequence is TGTGCCGGAAAGGCGGAGATGAATTCACCCCTCCACTTT.

The rearrangement joins TRBV7-9 to TRBJ1-2; D unclear. The CDR3 sequence is 13 residues long. Trimming stripped 5 bases from V and 8 bases from J, with 15 bases between. Looked up from germline, CDR1 is SEHNR and CDR2 is FQNEAQ (reference sequence). CDR3 nucleotides: TGTGCCAGCAGCCGAGGAGGAGGTCCCGGCTACACCTTC. Encoded protein: CASSRGGGPGYTF.

The V call is TRBV19, the J call TRBJ2-5, with D possibly TRBD2 on 7 matching bases. The CDR3 has 16 residues. Trimming pared 3 bases from V and 3 bases from J, leaving 17 bases between. Germline lookup yields CDR1 LNHDA and CDR2 SQIVND (reference sequence). DNA of the CDR3: TGTGCCAGTAGTATCTATTCTGGGGGGGCCAAAGAGACCCAGTACTTC. Translating it yields CASSIYSGGAKETQYF.

This chain links TRBV7-2 with TRBJ1-2, with TRBD1 as a possible D gene (5 bases). The CDR3 loop spans 15 amino acids. Trimming left V 5 bases short and J 1 base short, with 14 bases between. Germline values: CDR1 SGHTA, CDR2 FQGNSA. CDR3 in DNA: TGTGCCAGCAGCCCCCCGGGAGGACATAACTATGGCTACACCTTC. The encoded protein is CASSPPGGHNYGYTF.

This chain links TRBV7-2 with TRBJ2-1, with TRBD2 identical over 11 bases. The CDR3 extends over 16 amino acids. The V gene end was trimmed by 2 bases and the J gene end by 6 bases; junction bases not matched to a gene: 6. Germline CDR1 reads SGHTA; CDR2 reads FQGNSA. CDR3 sequence: CASSLFATSGANEQFF. CDR3 nucleotide sequence: TGTGCCAGCAGCTTATTTGCGACTAGCGGGGCCAATGAGCAGTTCTTC.

The chain links TRBV2 to TRBJ2-3, with D tentatively TRBD1 (6 bases). The CDR3 has 13 amino acids. V lost 9 bases and J lost 1, with 11 bases in between. CDR1 is SNHLY, CDR2 FYNNEI, per germline. Written as DNA, the CDR3 is TGTGCCAGTACAGGGCCTGGCACAGATACGCAGTATTTT. It translates to CASTGPGTDTQYF.

The chain is built from TRBV6-2 or TRBV6-3 and TRBJ1-1; TRBD1 might be the D (5 bases). Germline V gene sequence: CDR1 MNHEY, CDR2 SVGEGT. CDR3 length equals 16 residues. The V end was cut by 5 bases, the J end by 3 bases, with 19 bases between. CDR3 loop: CASSDRDSGKDTEAFF. In DNA form, the CDR3 reads TGTGCCAGCAGTGACCGGGACTCCGGTAAGGACACTGAAGCTTTCTTT.

The J gene is TRBJ1-1, the V gene TRBV19, with 8 bases that match TRBD1. The V segment lost 10 bases and the J segment 1 base; nucleotides outside the gene matches: 5. CDR1 and CDR2 (germline): LNHDA, SQIVND (reference sequence). CDR3 length equals 13 residues. The CDR3 region is CAIQGAQNTEAFF. The CDR3 bases are TGTGCCATTCAGGGGGCGCAGAACACTGAAGCTTTCTTT.

This sequence joins TRBV30 and TRBJ2-1, with a possible D match to TRBD1 (7 bases). This CDR3 region has 15 residues. Deletions cut 0 bases from V and 6 bases from J, with 15 bases between. Germline values: CDR1 GTSNPN, CDR2 SVGIG (reference sequence). CDR3 sequence: CAWSVPTGTGNEQFF. DNA of the CDR3: TGTGCCTGGAGTGTACCGACAGGGACTGGCAATGAGCAGTTCTTC.

This clone was detected once. The genes are TRBV7-2 and TRBJ1-6; a weak D match, TRBD1 (6 bases). The V end lost 2 bases, the J end lost 4 bases, and 9 bases lay between the germline ends. The CDR3 covers 15 residues. Germline-derived CDR1 and CDR2 are SGHTA and FQGNSA. CDR3 loop: CASSLTGRYNSPLHF. Here the CDR3 DNA reads TGTGCCAGCAGCTTAACAGGGCGATATAATTCACCCCTCCACTTT.

The chain carries TRBV2 and TRBJ2-5; weak D call: TRBD2 (5 bases). The V gene's germline CDR1 is SNHLY and CDR2 FYNNEI. V shed 7 bases and J shed 4 bases, with 16 bases lying between them. The CDR3 spans 14 residues. CDR3 nucleotides: TGTGCCAGCAATCCTGTTCAAGAGGGAGAGACCCAGTACTTC. Residues: CASNPVQEGETQYF.

This sequence joins TRBV6-5 and TRBJ2-1, with D perhaps TRBD2 (5 bases). V lost 7 bases and J 2 bases, leaving 15 bases between the germline ends. CDR1 and CDR2 from the germline V gene are MNHEY and SVGAGI. The CDR3 extends over 15 amino acids. The CDR3 loop is CASTTRRGTYNEQFF. The DNA for the CDR3 is TGTGCCAGCACCACCCGCCGGGGAACCTACAATGAGCAGTTCTTC.

This clone was detected a few times. This chain's CDR3 is CATGRGQETQYF. CDR3 DNA: TGTGCAACCGGGAGGGGACAAGAGACCCAGTACTTC. The gene calls are TRBV6-6 and TRBJ2-5, with 8 nucleotides matching TRBD2. The germline V gene has CDR1 MNHNY and CDR2 SVGAGI (reference sequence). The CDR3 loop spans 12 amino acids.

This clone showed up just a few times. Other DNA sequences in this sample translate to the same CDR3. J is TRBJ2-2 and V is TRBV2; D is unresolved. The germline V and J ends were trimmed by 4 bases and 1 base, with 16 bases remaining between them. This CDR3 is 17 amino acids long. Germline lookup yields CDR1 SNHLY and CDR2 FYNNEI. CDR3 sequence: CASSGDTRQRNTGELFF. The CDR3, as DNA: TGTGCCAGCAGTGGTGACACTCGACAAAGGAACACCGGGGAGCTGTTTTTT.

The rearrangement joins TRBV5-4 to TRBJ2-5; D perhaps matches TRBD1 (7 bases). Trimming shortened V by 6 bases and J by 4 bases, and 22 bases separated the two germline ends. Germline lookup yields CDR1 SGHNT and CDR2 YYREEE (reference sequence). CDR3 length equals 16 residues. Here the CDR3 DNA reads TGTGCCAGCAAGCCTGAATGGGGGGCAGGGGGAGAGACCCAGTACTTC. It encodes CASKPEWGAGGETQYF.

The genes are TRBV29-1 and TRBJ1-3, with D unresolved. This CDR3 has 19 residues. Trimming left V 0 bases short and J 0 bases short, with 21 bases between. The germline V gene has CDR1 SQVTM and CDR2 ANQGSEA. CDR3 nucleotides: TGCAGCGTTGAAGACCGGGAGGTTACGGGTTGGGACTCTGGAAACACCATATATTTT. As protein: CSVEDREVTGWDSGNTIYF.

The sample holds a few counts of this clone. The chain is built from TRBV4-1 and TRBJ1-6; the match to TRBD1 covers 9 bases. This CDR3 is built from 15 residues. J lost 7 bases, V lost 1 base, and 2 bases had no gene match. Germline V gene data show CDR1 as MGHRA and CDR2 as YSYEKL. The CDR3 is CASSQGGTGNSPLHF. For the CDR3, the DNA is TGCGCCAGCAGCCAAGGAGGGACAGGGAATTCACCCCTCCACTTT.

This chain connects TRBV15 to TRBJ2-7, with a possible D match to TRBD1 (6 bases). The CDR3 runs 13 residues. CDR1 LNHNV and CDR2 YYDKDF come from the germline V gene (reference sequence). V was shortened by 3 bases and J by 3 bases, with 9 bases between the two germline ends. Here the CDR3 reads CATSSDRSYEQYF. The CDR3 region has the DNA TGTGCCACCAGCAGCGACAGGAGCTACGAGCAGTACTTC.

V and J are TRBV12-5 and TRBJ2-1, with 12 bases lining up with TRBD2. This CDR3 spans 16 amino acids. Germline lookup yields CDR1 LGHNT and CDR2 FRNRAP. V lost 1 base and J lost 4; bases outside the gene matches: 2. DNA for the CDR3: TGTGCTAGTGGTTTGGGGACTAGCGGGGCATACAATGAGCAGTTCTTC. Amino acids: CASGLGTSGAYNEQFF.

This clone was recorded once. The chain combines TRBV7-2 with TRBJ1-5; TRBD1 matches at 10 bases. J gave up 9 bases and V 2 bases, and 10 bases lay outside the gene matches. CDR1 is SGHTA and CDR2 is FQGNSA in the germline V gene. The CDR3 has 16 amino acids. CDR3 protein: CASSLRPGQGLWPQHF. The CDR3 DNA reads TGTGCCAGCAGCTTACGACCGGGACAGGGGTTATGGCCCCAGCATTTT.

The chain couples TRBV4-1 to TRBJ2-2; TRBD1 might be the D (6 bases). Germline CDR1 MGHRA, CDR2 YSYEKL. V shed 2 bases and J shed 8 bases, with 12 bases lying between them. The length of the CDR3 is 14 residues. CDR3 loop: CASSQTGYQGELFF. The CDR3 region has the DNA TGCGCCAGCAGCCAAACAGGGTATCAGGGGGAGCTGTTTTTT.

The chain uses TRBV6-5 and TRBJ1-6; 7 bases are shared with TRBD1. The CDR3 is 15 amino acids. Germline V gene sequence: CDR1 MNHEY, CDR2 SVGAGI. The V gene end was trimmed by 0 bases and the J gene end by 6 bases; junction bases not matched to a gene: 2. CDR3 region: CASSYSGQANSPLHF. Written as DNA, the CDR3 is TGTGCCAGCAGTTACTCAGGACAGGCTAATTCACCCCTCCACTTT.

The rearrangement joins TRBV21-1 to TRBJ2-7; TRBD1, the D gene given by the table, was not confirmed from the DNA. TRBV21-1 is assigned pseudogene status. The CDR3 spans 16 residues. The CDR3 spells CASSKRATGAIYEQYF. The CDR3 nucleotides read TGTGCCAGCAGCAAAAGGGCTACAGGGGCCATATACGAGCAGTACTTC.

V is TRBV5-1 and J is TRBJ1-5, with 8 bases that match TRBD1. The J segment lost 1 base and the V segment lost 9 bases, leaving 12 bases of the junction unmatched. CDR3 size: 16 residues. Germline lookup yields CDR1 SGHRS and CDR2 YFSETQ. CDR3: CATGQGPIGSNQPQHF. The CDR3 region has the DNA TGCGCCACCGGACAGGGACCGATTGGCAGCAATCAGCCCCAGCATTTT.

Notes on this clone: The same CDR3 can be traced to other DNA sequences in this sample. This chain uses TRBV10-3 with TRBJ2-3; 10 bases line up with TRBD1. The V and J ends lost 6 bases and 1 base, in that order; junction bases with no gene match: 4. Germline CDR1 reads ENHRY; CDR2 reads SYGVKD. The CDR3 extends over 15 amino acids. The CDR3 sequence is CAIRGQGIGTDTQYF. The CDR3 nucleotides are TGTGCCATCAGGGGACAGGGGATAGGCACAGATACGCAGTATTTT.

Concerning this clone itself: The sample has other DNA sequences that encode this CDR3 too. V and J are TRBV3-1 (or the pseudogene TRBV3-2) and TRBJ1-5, with no clear D. The CDR3 runs 15 residues. V dropped 3 bases and J dropped 0 bases, with 9 bases sitting between them. CDR1 and CDR2 (germline): LGHDT, YNNKEL (reference sequence). CDR3 sequence reads: CASSQGGYSNQPQHF. In DNA form, the CDR3 reads TGTGCCAGCAGCCAGGGAGGCTATAGCAATCAGCCCCAGCATTTT.